These 26 T cell receptor beta chains were sequenced from one sample in a study of blood T cell repertoires in COVID-19. TCRdb's copy holds only in-frame clones and misses some; the assay was immunoSEQ multiplex PCR. This sample carries 200,000 to 300,000 clones, roughly 80% of them seen once, and the ten largest clones take 9.6%. The sequenced material came from peripheral blood. The receptor source for this set is a woman of 80 years or more with acute or convalescent COVID-19.

The V gene is TRBV28, the J gene TRBJ1-1; D gene unclear. The CDR3 is 13 residues long. Per the germline V gene, CDR1 is MDHEN and CDR2 is SYDVKM. Trimming pared 3 bases from V and 10 bases from J, leaving 15 bases between. Written as DNA, the CDR3 is TGTGCCAGCAGTTTGGGCAGGTCCCAAGGAGCTTTCTTT. Its protein is CASSLGRSQGAFF.

The rearrangement joins TRBV5-1 to TRBJ2-2, with 14 nucleotides matching TRBD2. Looked up from germline, CDR1 is SGHRS and CDR2 is YFSETQ. With 4 bases clipped from V and 5 bases from J, the junction kept 7 bases outside the gene matches. This CDR3 has 17 amino acids. The CDR3 is CASSPRLAGGSTGELFF. In DNA, the CDR3 is TGCGCCAGCAGCCCCCGACTAGCGGGGGGGAGTACCGGGGAGCTGTTTTTT.

The J gene is TRBJ2-7, the V gene TRBV2, with 11 bases fitting TRBD2. The CDR3 is made up of 14 amino acids. V lost 10 bases to trimming and J lost 2 bases; unmatched junction nucleotides: 7. The germline V gene encodes CDR1 SNHLY and CDR2 FYNNEI. This CDR3 is CATGLAGVAYEQYF. The CDR3 DNA reads as TGTGCCACCGGACTAGCGGGCGTAGCCTACGAGCAGTACTTC. The full variable domain, with the rest looked up from reference TRBV2 and TRBJ2-7, is EPEVTQTPSHQVTQMGQEVILRCVPISNHLYFYWYRQILGQKVEFLVSFYNNEISEKSEIFDDQFSVERPDGSNFTLKIRSTKLEDSAMYFCATGLAGVAYEQYFGPGTRLTVT.

This clone has only one observation. V gene TRBV10-3 combines with J gene TRBJ1-3; D uncertain. Trimming cost V 6 bases and J 0 bases, with 9 bases left between them. Per germline, CDR1 ENHRY and CDR2 SYGVKD. The CDR3 totals 14 residues. The CDR3 DNA is TGTGCCATCAGGGACTCCGCCTCTGGAAACACCATATATTTT. Translation gives CAIRDSASGNTIYF.

This sequence joins TRBV11-3 and TRBJ2-1; D possibly corresponds to TRBD1 (5 bases). The CDR3 spans 13 residues. The V and J ends lost 5 bases and 7 bases respectively, with 12 bases between them. The germline CDR1 and CDR2 sequences are SGHNT and YENEEA. The CDR3: CASSLGAVNEQFF. Written as DNA, the CDR3 is TGTGCCAGCAGCCTAGGGGCCGTGAATGAGCAGTTCTTC.

The chain carries TRBV6-5 and TRBJ1-5; possibly TRBD1 for D (5 bases). Germline lookup yields CDR1 MNHEY and CDR2 SVGAGI. The length of the CDR3 is 14 residues. V dropped 0 bases and J dropped 4 bases, with 7 bases sitting between them. This CDR3 is CASSYSEGNQPQHF. CDR3 sequence (DNA): TGTGCCAGCAGTTACTCGGAGGGGAATCAGCCCCAGCATTTT.

In this sample, this clone turned up a few times. The J gene is TRBJ1-5, the V gene TRBV6-1, with TRBD1 matching 9 bases. Germline assignment: CDR1 MNHNS and CDR2 SASEGT. The CDR3 has 16 amino acids. With V trimmed by 0 bases and J by 7 bases, 7 bases remained unmatched. CDR3: CASSEALRGQGQPQHF. CDR3 bases: TGTGCCAGCAGTGAAGCGCTTCGGGGACAGGGACAGCCCCAGCATTTT.

The rearrangement joins TRBV6-6 to TRBJ1-3, with D possibly being TRBD1 (6 bases). CDR3 length: 15 amino acids. The germline V gene has CDR1 MNHNY and CDR2 SVGAGI (reference sequence). Trimming took 5 bases from V and 4 from J, leaving 15 bases between them. The CDR3 loop reads CASSHAGTQGNTIYF. The CDR3 nucleotides read TGTGCCAGCAGTCACGCCGGGACACAGGGAAACACCATATATTTT.

The J gene is TRBJ2-2, the V gene TRBV5-1; 7 bases align to TRBD1. This CDR3 contains 14 residues. The V gene end was trimmed by 5 bases and the J gene end by 3 bases; junction bases not matched to a gene: 4. Germline-derived CDR1 and CDR2 are SGHRS and YFSETQ. CDR3 amino acids: CASSLTGYTGELFF. For the CDR3, the DNA is TGCGCCAGCAGTCTGACAGGGTACACCGGGGAGCTGTTTTTT.

Turning to this clone: The same CDR3 also results from other DNA sequences found in this sample. The chain has TRBV2 and TRBJ1-1; 8 bases line up with TRBD1. The CDR3 spans 13 residues. CDR1 and CDR2 (germline): SNHLY, FYNNEI. The J segment lost 0 bases and the V segment lost 9 bases, leaving 3 bases of the junction unmatched. CDR3 nucleotides: TGTGCCAGTCGACAGGGGATGAACACTGAAGCTTTCTTT. It specifies CASRQGMNTEAFF.

The genes are TRBV15 and TRBJ1-6; TRBD1 might be the D (5 bases). The germline V and J ends were trimmed by 7 bases and 7 bases, with 11 bases remaining between them. The CDR3 runs 13 residues. Germline V CDR1 and CDR2: LNHNV, YYDKDF (reference sequence). CDR3 residues: CATTGDGNSPLHF. The CDR3 DNA follows: TGTGCCACCACGGGGGACGGCAATTCACCCCTCCACTTT.

This sequence joins TRBV7-2 and TRBJ2-5, with 7 bases lining up with TRBD1. This CDR3 is 16 amino acids long. Germline CDR1 is SGHTA and CDR2 is FQGNSA. The trim removed 5 bases at V and 4 bases at J, leaving 13 bases unmatched. This CDR3 reads CASSTDSYRGGETQYF. CDR3 DNA sequence: TGTGCCAGCAGCACCGACTCCTACAGGGGTGGAGAGACCCAGTACTTC.

This rearrangement joins TRBV2 to TRBJ2-7; TRBD2 agrees at 10 bases. J was trimmed by 5 bases and V by 4 bases; bases with no gene match: 8. The germline CDR1 and CDR2 sequences are SNHLY and FYNNEI. The CDR3 consists of 15 residues. CDR3 in DNA: TGTGCCAGCAGTGGCCCGGCTAGCGGGGGACACGAGCAGTACTTC. This translates into CASSGPASGGHEQYF.

The rearrangement joins TRBV6-5 to TRBJ2-7; 8 nucleotides agree with TRBD1. The CDR3 covers 13 residues. V was clipped by 5 bases and J by 7 bases; unmatched bases: 7. Per germline, CDR1 MNHEY and CDR2 SVGAGI. CDR3 in amino acids: CASSLWTGREQYF. Written as DNA, the CDR3 is TGTGCCAGCAGTCTCTGGACAGGGCGTGAGCAGTACTTC.

The chain combines TRBV2 with TRBJ2-7; TRBD1 is a possible D gene (6 bases). CDR1 and CDR2 (germline): SNHLY, FYNNEI. The CDR3 covers 20 residues. Deletions cut 3 bases from V and 0 bases from J, with 27 bases between. For the CDR3, the DNA is TGTGCCAGCAGTGACTTGCTTGACAGGATGCTGGAGTGGGGCTCCTACGAGCAGTACTTC. Translated: CASSDLLDRMLEWGSYEQYF.

The rearrangement links TRBV19 to TRBJ1-1, with 9 bases identical to TRBD1. CDR1 and CDR2 from the germline V gene are LNHDA and SQIVND (reference sequence). CDR3 length: 15 residues. The junction had 9 bases not matched to a gene; V was cut back by 4 bases and J by 6 bases. The CDR3 loop is CASSTGQGIVPEAFF. The CDR3 nucleotides are TGTGCCAGTAGTACCGGACAGGGGATCGTTCCTGAAGCTTTCTTT.

The chain employs TRBV4-2 and TRBJ2-7; D remains ambiguous. The V gene lost 4 bases and the J gene lost 6 bases, with 7 bases spanning the gap. Germline V gene data show CDR1 as LGHNA and CDR2 as YNFKEQ. The CDR3 is 11 residues long. The CDR3 nucleotides read TGTGCCAGCAGCCGCCGAGGCGAGCAGTACTTC. It translates to CASSRRGEQYF.

This chain links TRBV3-1 (or the pseudogene TRBV3-2) with TRBJ1-2, with 8 bases that match TRBD1. V gave up 0 bases and J gave up 5 bases; unmatched junction bases: 5. Germline V lookup: CDR1 LGHDT, CDR2 YNNKEL (reference sequence). The CDR3 is 15 amino acids. The CDR3 DNA reads as TGTGCCAGCAGCCAAGAAGTGGACAGGGAGTATGGCTACACCTTC. Amino acid sequence: CASSQEVDREYGYTF.

This chain links TRBV2 with TRBJ1-5, with D uncertain. The ends were cut back, 7 bases at V and 1 base at J, with 11 bases in the middle. The CDR3 consists of 14 residues. Germline values: CDR1 SNHLY, CDR2 FYNNEI. CDR3 DNA sequence: TGTGCCAGCAAACTAGGACGGAGCAATCAGCCCCAGCATTTT. Its translation: CASKLGRSNQPQHF.

The chain couples TRBV6-1 to TRBJ1-3, with D perhaps matching TRBD1 (6 bases). Trimming removed 2 bases from V and 0 bases from J, with 8 bases in between. The length of the CDR3 is 15 residues. Germline CDR1 and CDR2: MNHNS and SASEGT. The CDR3 region is CASSETDSSGNTIYF. The CDR3 nucleotides read TGTGCCAGCAGTGAAACGGACAGCTCTGGAAACACCATATATTTT.

This sequence joins TRBV6-5 and TRBJ1-4; D is ambiguous. Deletions cut 6 bases from V and 8 bases from J, with 13 bases between. CDR1 is MNHEY, CDR2 SVGAGI, per germline. The CDR3 contains 13 residues. DNA of the CDR3: TGTGCCAGCAGAGGGAGTTTTTGGGAAAAACTGTTTTTT. Translating it yields CASRGSFWEKLFF.

This chain uses TRBV6-1 with TRBJ1-2; 8 bases are a match to TRBD1. V shed 3 bases, J shed 5 bases, and the junction held 5 bases outside the gene matches. The CDR3 runs to 14 residues. CDR1 is MNHNS and CDR2 is SASEGT in the germline V gene. The CDR3 nucleotides are TGTGCCAGCAGTGATTGGACAGGGCTTTATGGCTACACCTTC. This encodes CASSDWTGLYGYTF.

This chain links TRBV5-1 with TRBJ2-1, with no clear D. The CDR3 consists of 14 residues. In germline, CDR1 is SGHRS, CDR2 YFSETQ. Trimming took 1 base from V and 0 from J, leaving 5 bases between them. The DNA of the CDR3 is TGCGCCAGCAGCTTGCCTAGCTCCTACAATGAGCAGTTCTTC. Encoded protein: CASSLPSSYNEQFF. Together with reference TRBV5-1 and TRBJ2-1, the CDR3 gives the full variable domain: KAGVTQTPRYLIKTRGQQVTLSCSPISGHRSVSWYQQTPGQGLQFLFEYFSETQRNKGNFPGRFSGRQFSNSRSEMNVSTLELGDSALYLCASSLPSSYNEQFFGPGTRLTVL.

The rearrangement uses TRBV5-1 and TRBJ2-2; 7 nucleotides line up with TRBD1. Germline V gene data show CDR1 as SGHRS and CDR2 as YFSETQ. This CDR3 is built from 15 residues. V trimming: 2 bases; J trimming: 6 bases; junction bases outside the gene matches: 7. CDR3 region: CASSLRQGDAGELFF. The CDR3, as DNA: TGCGCCAGCAGCTTACGGCAGGGGGACGCCGGGGAGCTGTTTTTT.

The CDR3 DNA sequence: TGCGCCAGCAGCCCGGTACGGGGGGGAGTGGATACGCAGTATTTT. Protein: CASSPVRGGVDTQYF. The chain recombines TRBV5-1 with TRBJ2-3; 8 nucleotides match TRBD2. The CDR3 covers 15 residues. The V and J ends lost 4 bases and 6 bases, in that order; junction bases with no gene match: 10. Germline V gene lookup returns CDR1 SGHRS and CDR2 YFSETQ. The full variable domain, with the rest looked up from reference TRBV5-1 and TRBJ2-3, is KAGVTQTPRYLIKTRGQQVTLSCSPISGHRSVSWYQQTPGQGLQFLFEYFSETQRNKGNFPGRFSGRQFSNSRSEMNVSTLELGDSALYLCASSPVRGGVDTQYFGPGTRLTVL.

The chain employs TRBV3-1 (or the pseudogene TRBV3-2) and TRBJ1-2, with D possibly TRBD1 on 6 matching bases. The CDR3 has 14 residues. Deletions cut 2 bases from V and 4 bases from J, with 11 bases between. CDR1 is LGHDT and CDR2 is YNNKEL in the germline V gene (reference sequence). The CDR3 spells CASSQMTGSYGYTF. The CDR3 DNA sequence: TGTGCCAGCAGCCAAATGACAGGATCCTATGGCTACACCTTC.